This TCR beta chain comes out of a study of T cells after somatic rescue of genetic block. Repertoires were generated with immunoSEQ multiplex PCR, while TCRdb's copy carries only in-frame clones and drops some. The sample lists about 12,000 clones, just under 80% occurring once. J gave up 7 bases and V 0 bases, and 2 bases lay outside the gene matches. CDR3 length: 13 residues. CDR1 SGHTA and CDR2 FQGNSA come from the germline V gene. This receptor was taken from a boy aged 5-17 years. Sequenced input: peripheral blood mononuclear cells (PBMCs). The rearrangement uses TRBV7-2 and TRBJ1-2; the match to TRBD1 covers 7 bases. In nucleotides, the CDR3 is TGTGCCAGCAGCTTAGCAGGGGGCGGTGGCTACACCTTC. Translation gives CASSLAGGGGYTF.